These 22 T cell receptor beta chains originate from one sample sequenced in a study of Ad26.COV2.S vaccination and SARS-CoV-2 variants. Noted treatment: around 19 received Ad26.COV2.S at low or high dose, single or two shots; about 5 received placebo; per-sample allocation not given. Vaccine and placebo recipients were sampled on day 63 after the first injection. Sequencing used immunoSEQ multiplex PCR; TCRdb keeps in-frame clones, though not all of them. The sample contains 350,000 to 450,000 clones, approximately 90% of which appear only once. Sequencing was performed on peripheral blood, taken in a trial of Ad26.COV2.S vaccine versus placebo. The receptor source for this set is a person between 18 and 65 years old who received the Ad26.COV2.S COVID-19 vaccine or a placebo.

As concerns this clone: This same CDR3 is encoded by further DNA sequences in the sample. The chain recombines TRBV5-5 with TRBJ2-7; 8 positions agree with TRBD1. CDR3 length: 14 residues. Germline trimming cut 4 bases from V and 3 bases from J; bases unmatched to any gene: 6. Germline CDR1 and CDR2: SGHKS and YYEKEE (reference sequence). CDR3 protein: CASSPGTGGYEQYF. In DNA form, the CDR3 reads TGTGCCAGCAGCCCAGGGACAGGCGGCTACGAGCAGTACTTC.

The chain uses TRBV30 and TRBJ2-2, with D possibly being TRBD1 or TRBD2 (5 bases each). The V and J ends lost 5 bases and 4 bases respectively, with 17 bases between them. Per germline, CDR1 GTSNPN and CDR2 SVGIG (reference sequence). The CDR3 has 15 amino acids. The CDR3 bases are TGTGCCTGGGTTAGCGAGGGGCTGAGCACCGGGGAGCTGTTTTTT. Amino acids: CAWVSEGLSTGELFF.

CDR3 residues: CASREHPYQETQYF. Written as DNA, the CDR3 is TGCGCCAGCAGAGAACACCCGTACCAAGAGACCCAGTACTTC. The rearrangement links TRBV5-1 to TRBJ2-5; D call uncertain. The CDR3 totals 14 residues. V was pared by 5 bases and J by 0 bases, with 11 bases between. Per germline, CDR1 SGHRS and CDR2 YFSETQ.

The J gene is TRBJ2-7, the V gene TRBV3-1 (or the pseudogene TRBV3-2); 11 positions match TRBD2. In germline, CDR1 is LGHDT, CDR2 YNNKEL (reference sequence). Losses at the gene ends were 0 bases for V and 2 bases for J; bases not matched to a gene: 0. CDR3 size: 15 residues. CDR3 region: CASSQDSGGAYEQYF. Here the CDR3 DNA reads TGTGCCAGCAGCCAAGATAGCGGGGGGGCCTACGAGCAGTACTTC.

V and J are TRBV25-1 and TRBJ2-7, with D perhaps TRBD1 or TRBD2 (5 bases each). The germline CDR1 and CDR2 sequences are MGHDK and SYGVNS. V lost 3 bases, J lost 2 bases, and 17 bases lay in between. This CDR3 is 16 amino acids long. The CDR3 sequence: CASSEVGTPGTYEQYF. The CDR3 nucleotides are TGTGCCAGCAGTGAGGTGGGGACGCCCGGTACCTACGAGCAGTACTTC.

This clone was picked up one time. The chain carries TRBV19 and TRBJ2-3; TRBD2 matches 13 bases. CDR3 length: 17 residues. V lost 5 bases to trimming and J lost 5 bases; unmatched junction nucleotides: 10. The germline gives CDR1 LNHDA, CDR2 SQIVND (reference sequence). The CDR3 region has the DNA TGTGCCAGTAGTCCTCGGACTAGCGGGGGTGCTGGAGATACGCAGTATTTT. This gives the protein CASSPRTSGGAGDTQYF.

This rearrangement joins TRBV19 to TRBJ1-6, with D unclear. Trimming left V 3 bases short and J 8 bases short, with 17 bases between. Germline CDR1 is LNHDA and CDR2 is SQIVND (reference sequence). CDR3 size: 16 residues. CDR3 loop: CASSMSAAVPDSPLHF. In DNA form, the CDR3 reads TGTGCCAGTAGTATGTCGGCAGCGGTCCCTGATTCACCCCTCCACTTT. The entire variable domain, with the rest obtained from reference TRBV19 and TRBJ1-6, is as follows: DGGITQSPKYLFRKEGQNVTLSCEQNLNHDAMYWYRQDPGQGLRLIYYSQIVNDFQKGDIAEGYSVSREKKESFPLTVTSAQKNPTAFYLCASSMSAAVPDSPLHFGNGTRLTVT.

The V call is TRBV24-1, the J call TRBJ1-2; possibly TRBD1 for D (6 bases). CDR3 length: 17 amino acids. Germline CDR1 and CDR2: KGHDR and SFDVKD. V lost 4 bases, J lost 0 bases, and 17 bases lay in between. The DNA of the CDR3 is TGTGCCACCAGTGACTCCGGACAGACAGTCGCTAACTATGGCTACACCTTC. This gives the protein CATSDSGQTVANYGYTF.

This chain uses TRBV11-3 with TRBJ2-7, with D possibly being TRBD2 (5 bases). The CDR3 is made up of 13 amino acids. The germline CDR1 and CDR2 sequences are SGHNT and YENEEA. The V gene lost 1 base and the J gene lost 6 bases, with 10 bases spanning the gap. The CDR3 nucleotides are TGTGCCAGCAGCTTAGGAGGGATGGGCGAGCAGTACTTC. This codes for CASSLGGMGEQYF.

This chain connects TRBV4-1 to TRBJ1-5, with D hard to call. The germline gives CDR1 MGHRA, CDR2 YSYEKL. V lost 3 bases and J lost 4, with 10 bases in between. This CDR3 has 14 amino acids. CDR3: CASSQGDRNQPQHF. CDR3 sequence (DNA): TGCGCCAGCAGCCAGGGCGACCGTAATCAGCCCCAGCATTTT.

Here the CDR3 DNA reads TGTGCCAGCAGCTTGGGGACAGGGGGCACAGATACGCAGTATTTT. It translates to CASSLGTGGTDTQYF. The genes are TRBV5-8 and TRBJ2-3; 9 nucleotides line up with TRBD1. J lost 1 base, V lost 0 bases, and 0 bases had no gene match. The CDR3 totals 15 residues. CDR1 is SGHTS and CDR2 is YDEGEE in the germline V gene.

CDR3 bases: TGTGCCTGGAGTGTTTCCCCCGGGGACACTGAAGCTTTCTTT. It is translated as CAWSVSPGDTEAFF. The chain carries TRBV30 and TRBJ1-1; D not certain. Germline-derived CDR1 and CDR2 are GTSNPN and SVGIG (reference sequence). V lost 0 bases to trimming and J lost 3 bases, with 11 bases between them. The CDR3 has 14 residues.

This clone was counted between two and nine times. This sequence joins TRBV9 and TRBJ1-3; no clear D gene. The CDR3 runs 15 residues. Germline lookup yields CDR1 SGDLS and CDR2 YYNGEE. Trimming pared 4 bases from V and 1 base from J, leaving 12 bases between. The CDR3 here is CASSPRLGSGNTIYF. CDR3 coding DNA: TGTGCCAGCAGCCCCCGCCTAGGATCTGGAAACACCATATATTTT.

The CDR3 region is CASSYGQLTTNEKLFF. CDR3 bases: TGTGCCAGCAGCTACGGACAACTCACAACTAATGAAAAACTGTTTTTT. V gene TRBV11-2 combines with J gene TRBJ1-4; a possible D gene is TRBD1 (5 bases). The CDR3 is made up of 16 amino acids. Per germline, CDR1 SGHAT and CDR2 FQNNGV. The ends were cut back, 4 bases at V and 0 bases at J, with 12 bases in the middle.

This clone showed up just once. This rearrangement joins TRBV7-8 to TRBJ2-7, with D uncertain. The CDR3 totals 12 residues. Germline V gene data show CDR1 as SGHVS and CDR2 as FQNEAQ. The V end lost 5 bases, the J end lost 5 bases, and 10 bases lay between the germline ends. The CDR3 loop is CASSGPPDEQYF. In nucleotides, the CDR3 is TGTGCCAGCAGCGGACCTCCGGACGAGCAGTACTTC.

The V and J genes are TRBV7-2 and TRBJ2-4; no clear D. This CDR3 spans 15 amino acids. CDR1 SGHTA and CDR2 FQGNSA come from the germline V gene. Between the trimmed V and J ends, which lost 7 bases and 7 bases, there was a span of 20 bases. CDR3 residues: CASILVQPQGNIQYF. CDR3 nucleotide sequence: TGTGCCAGCATCTTGGTACAGCCCCAAGGGAACATTCAGTACTTC.

This chain connects TRBV7-2 to TRBJ1-2, with D possibly being TRBD1 (5 bases). V was clipped by 5 bases and J by 6 bases, with 16 bases between them. There are 14 residues in the CDR3. CDR1 SGHTA and CDR2 FQGNSA come from the germline V gene. CDR3: CASSDGHAQNGYTF. CDR3 DNA: TGTGCCAGCAGCGACGGACACGCTCAGAATGGCTACACCTTC.

V is TRBV7-9 and J is TRBJ1-1; no clear D gene. Looked up from germline, CDR1 is SEHNR and CDR2 is FQNEAQ (reference sequence). The CDR3 runs to 14 residues. Trimming cost V 4 bases and J 2 bases, with 11 bases left between them. The CDR3 coding sequence is TGTGCCAGCAGCTCCAGGACCGGAAACACTGAAGCTTTCTTT. Amino acid sequence: CASSSRTGNTEAFF.

This chain joins TRBV5-1 and TRBJ1-4; 7 nucleotides line up with TRBD1. Looked up from germline, CDR1 is SGHRS and CDR2 is YFSETQ. The ends lost 3 bases at V and 3 bases at J; junction bases unmatched: 2. This CDR3 is 14 amino acids long. CDR3 residues: CASSWGTANEKLFF. CDR3 DNA sequence: TGCGCCAGCAGCTGGGGGACAGCTAATGAAAAACTGTTTTTT.

This clone was counted only a few times. V usage is TRBV19 and J usage is TRBJ1-6; D is possibly TRBD1 (6 bases). Germline CDR1 LNHDA, CDR2 SQIVND (reference sequence). Trimming cost V 7 bases and J 8 bases, with 18 bases left between them. This CDR3 has 15 residues. The CDR3 region has the DNA TGTGCCAGTACCTCTGGGCAGGGGAGAGATTCACCCCTCCACTTT. This codes for CASTSGQGRDSPLHF.

This rearrangement joins TRBV19 to TRBJ1-6; the D is unclear. V lost 6 bases and J 7 bases, leaving 10 bases between the germline ends. The CDR3 is made up of 13 amino acids. Germline assignment: CDR1 LNHDA and CDR2 SQIVND (reference sequence). The DNA of the CDR3 is TGTGCCAGTAGCCGGAGTTTAAATTCACCCCTCCACTTT. It specifies CASSRSLNSPLHF.

V is TRBV5-5 and J is TRBJ1-1; the D is unclear. V lost 0 bases and J lost 4, with 13 bases in between. CDR1 SGHKS and CDR2 YYEKEE come from the germline V gene (reference sequence). The length of the CDR3 is 15 residues. The CDR3 loop reads CASSLEGYKGTEAFF. CDR3 nucleotides: TGTGCCAGCAGCTTGGAAGGGTATAAGGGCACTGAAGCTTTCTTT.